A single sample gave rise to the 31 T cell receptor beta chains below, sequenced in a study of cytomegalovirus exposure and HLA in healthy donors. Libraries were prepared by immunoSEQ multiplex PCR; TCRdb keeps only in-frame clonotypes and omits some of them. The sample comprises approximately 46,000 clones, roughly 93% of which are singletons, and about 1.5% rests with the top ten. What was sequenced was PBMCs. The source of these receptors is a man younger than 30 in good health and CMV-seronegative.

This chain joins TRBV14 and TRBJ2-3; D perhaps matches TRBD2 (5 bases). The CDR3 consists of 14 residues. From germline, CDR1 is SGHDN and CDR2 FVKESK. Deletions cut 1 base from V and 6 bases from J, with 11 bases between. CDR3 DNA sequence: TGTGCCAGCAGCCAAGGCGGAGGAGCGGATACGCAGTATTTT. Translated, it gives CASSQGGGADTQYF.

This clone was seen just once. The rearrangement uses TRBV27 and TRBJ2-3; TRBD2 matches at 9 bases. V trimming: 3 bases; J trimming: 2 bases; junction bases outside the gene matches: 9. CDR3 length: 17 residues. CDR1 MNHEY and CDR2 SMNVEV come from the germline V gene (reference sequence). CDR3 sequence reads: CASSLMGAGGNTDTQYF. The CDR3 bases are TGTGCCAGCAGTTTGATGGGGGCGGGAGGGAACACAGATACGCAGTATTTT.

CDR3 loop: CASSVRWVVGTGAHEQFF. The CDR3, as DNA: TGTGCCAGCAGCGTACGATGGGTTGTCGGGACAGGGGCCCATGAGCAGTTCTTC. J is TRBJ2-1 and V is TRBV9, with 10 nucleotides matching TRBD1. Per the germline V gene, CDR1 is SGDLS and CDR2 is YYNGEE. With 1 base clipped from V and 8 bases from J, the junction kept 15 bases outside the gene matches. The CDR3 covers 18 residues. The complete variable domain, with remaining parts taken from reference TRBV9 and TRBJ2-1, reads DSGVTQTPKHLITATGQRVTLRCSPRSGDLSVYWYQQSLDQGLQFLIQYYNGEERAKGNILERFSAQQFPDLHSELNLSSLELGDSALYFCASSVRWVVGTGAHEQFFGPGTRLTVL.

This chain joins TRBV23-1 and TRBJ1-1, with D perhaps matching TRBD1 (5 bases). TRBV23-1 is an ORF, with its function uncertain. There are 18 residues in the CDR3. V lost 2 bases, J lost 0 bases, and 19 bases lay in between. CDR3 amino acids: CASSQADRQRFMNTEAFF. CDR3 sequence (DNA): TGCGCCAGCAGTCAAGCAGATAGACAGAGATTCATGAACACTGAAGCTTTCTTT.

The chain has TRBV4-2 and TRBJ2-1; 7 nucleotides line up with TRBD2. Germline CDR1 LGHNA, CDR2 YNFKEQ. The CDR3 sequence is 16 residues long. Trimming at V came to 0 bases and at J to 4 bases, leaving 6 bases not matched to a gene. The CDR3 region is CASSQEAGRDYNEQFF. CDR3 in DNA: TGTGCCAGCAGCCAAGAAGCGGGAAGGGATTACAATGAGCAGTTCTTC.

The chain is built from TRBV14 and TRBJ2-1, with 12 bases lining up with TRBD2. Unmatched junction bases numbered 10, after V lost 4 bases and J lost 0 bases. The CDR3 contains 19 residues. Germline values: CDR1 SGHDN, CDR2 FVKESK. The CDR3 sequence is CASSPQGWTSGVSYNEQFF. DNA of the CDR3: TGTGCCAGCAGCCCCCAAGGATGGACTAGCGGGGTCTCCTACAATGAGCAGTTCTTC.

The rearrangement links TRBV28 to TRBJ1-1; TRBD1 matches 8 bases. V was clipped by 8 bases and J by 1 base; unmatched bases: 12. Germline V gene data show CDR1 as MDHEN and CDR2 as SYDVKM. This CDR3 has 16 amino acids. CDR3 bases: TGTGCCAGCCGAATGAGGACAGGGCGGAGGAACACTGAAGCTTTCTTT. The encoded protein is CASRMRTGRRNTEAFF.

This chain uses TRBV19 with TRBJ2-7; 7 positions match TRBD1. CDR3 length: 14 amino acids. The germline CDR1 and CDR2 sequences are LNHDA and SQIVND (reference sequence). V shed 4 bases and J 2 bases; nucleotides not matched to a gene: 5. CDR3 sequence (DNA): TGTGCCAGTAGTAAGAGACAGGGTCCCTACGAGCAGTACTTC. Protein product: CASSKRQGPYEQYF.

This rearrangement joins TRBV11-2 to TRBJ2-3; D ambiguous. This CDR3 is built from 14 residues. CDR1 is SGHAT, CDR2 FQNNGV, per germline. V was pared by 0 bases and J by 8 bases, with 12 bases between. The CDR3 sequence is CASSLDLSRPTQYF. DNA of the CDR3: TGTGCCAGCAGCTTAGATCTTTCGCGGCCTACGCAGTATTTT.

V is TRBV11-3 and J is TRBJ2-5, with D possibly being TRBD2 (5 bases). CDR3 length: 14 amino acids. V was pared by 5 bases and J by 4 bases, with 14 bases between. The germline CDR1 and CDR2 sequences are SGHNT and YENEEA. CDR3 bases: TGTGCCAGCAGCCCACCACTAGATCGAGAGACCCAGTACTTC. Translating gives CASSPPLDRETQYF.

The chain uses TRBV5-1 and TRBJ1-4, with 11 bases aligning to TRBD1. The CDR3 is 17 amino acids. The V and J ends lost 5 bases and 2 bases, in that order; junction bases with no gene match: 8. Germline V gene data show CDR1 as SGHRS and CDR2 as YFSETQ. The CDR3 bases are TGCGCCAGCAGTGCGGGACAGGGGGTGGCGACTAATGAAAAACTGTTTTTT. Translating gives CASSAGQGVATNEKLFF.

This clone was seen a few times. The rearrangement links TRBV19 to TRBJ1-5, with D perhaps TRBD1 (6 bases). Trimming stripped 8 bases from V and 4 bases from J, with 15 bases between. Germline V CDR1 and CDR2: LNHDA, SQIVND (reference sequence). This CDR3 contains 14 residues. CDR3 region: CASGLQGRNQPQHF. The DNA for the CDR3 is TGTGCCAGTGGCCTACAGGGAAGGAATCAGCCCCAGCATTTT.

V and J are TRBV27 and TRBJ2-2, with 9 bases identical to TRBD2. The CDR3 is 19 residues long. The V gene end was trimmed by 0 bases and the J gene end by 4 bases; junction bases not matched to a gene: 12. The germline V gene has CDR1 MNHEY and CDR2 SMNVEV (reference sequence). For the CDR3, the DNA is TGTGCCAGCAGTTTATCGGGGCTCCGGGGACTAGCTAGCACCGGGGAGCTGTTTTTT. Translated, it gives CASSLSGLRGLASTGELFF.

The chain couples TRBV5-1 to TRBJ2-2; 9 bases line up with TRBD2. V lost 3 bases and J lost 0; bases outside the gene matches: 3. CDR3 length equals 16 residues. From germline, CDR1 is SGHRS and CDR2 YFSETQ. The CDR3 loop is CASSSLAGANTGELFF. The DNA of the CDR3 is TGCGCCAGCAGCTCCTTAGCGGGGGCGAACACCGGGGAGCTGTTTTTT.

The CDR3 sequence is CASSLALLRERVEQYF. CDR3 nucleotide sequence: TGTGCCAGCAGCTTAGCGTTGTTGCGGGAGAGGGTCGAGCAGTACTTC. The V call is TRBV7-2, the J call TRBJ2-7, with 7 bases fitting TRBD2. The V gene's germline CDR1 is SGHTA and CDR2 FQGNSA. Losses at the gene ends were 0 bases for V and 6 bases for J; bases not matched to a gene: 11. The CDR3 length is 16 residues. The whole variable domain, filled in from reference TRBV7-2 and TRBJ2-7, reads GAGVSQSPSNKVTEKGKDVELRCDPISGHTALYWYRQSLGQGLEFLIYFQGNSAPDKSGLPSDRFSAERTGGSVSTLTIQRTQQEDSAVYLCASSLALLRERVEQYFGPGTRLTVT.

The sample holds one count of this clone. The chain carries TRBV6-6 and TRBJ2-3, with D possibly being TRBD1 (6 bases). This CDR3 spans 15 amino acids. From germline, CDR1 is MNHNY and CDR2 SVGAGI (reference sequence). V was clipped by 6 bases and J by 2 bases, with 15 bases between them. The CDR3 nucleotides read TGTGCCAGCAGAAAACAGGGATGGGACACAGATACGCAGTATTTT. This gives the protein CASRKQGWDTDTQYF.

The V gene is TRBV7-9, the J gene TRBJ2-4, with D uncertain. Germline V gene sequence: CDR1 SEHNR, CDR2 FQNEAQ (reference sequence). CDR3 length equals 13 residues. Trimming pared 3 bases from V and 10 bases from J, leaving 13 bases between. CDR3 loop: CASSLSGRPIQYF. The CDR3 DNA sequence: TGTGCCAGCAGCTTGTCAGGTCGGCCTATTCAGTACTTC.

This rearrangement joins TRBV28 to TRBJ2-1, with 10 bases aligning to TRBD2. Looked up from germline, CDR1 is MDHEN and CDR2 is SYDVKM. This CDR3 contains 17 residues. J gave up 8 bases and V 5 bases, and 15 bases lay outside the gene matches. CDR3 DNA sequence: TGTGCCAGCAGTATCCCCCAGGGTAGCGGGAGGTCCCATGAGCAGTTCTTC. Translation: CASSIPQGSGRSHEQFF.

The V call is TRBV7-3, the J call TRBJ2-7, with D tentatively TRBD1 (6 bases). Germline values: CDR1 SGHTA, CDR2 FQGTGA. Trimming removed 0 bases from V and 3 bases from J, with 12 bases in between. CDR3 length: 15 amino acids. The CDR3 protein is CASSLTTGTHYEQYF. The CDR3 DNA sequence: TGTGCCAGCAGCTTAACTACCGGGACACACTACGAGCAGTACTTC.

The J gene is TRBJ2-5, the V gene TRBV23-1; 12 bases match TRBD2. TRBV23-1 is an ORF, and what it does is uncertain. CDR3 length: 20 amino acids. The junction had 16 bases not matched to a gene; V was cut back by 0 bases and J by 5 bases. CDR3 sequence reads: CASSQSEGGPSGRERETQYF. CDR3 nucleotide sequence: TGCGCCAGCAGTCAATCGGAGGGCGGGCCTAGCGGGAGGGAGAGGGAGACCCAGTACTTC.

The chain couples TRBV5-5 to TRBJ2-7; TRBD1 aligns across 9 bases. CDR3 length: 18 residues. With V trimmed by 3 bases and J by 3 bases, 16 bases remained unmatched. Germline lookup yields CDR1 SGHKS and CDR2 YYEKEE (reference sequence). CDR3 DNA: TGTGCCAGCAGCTCGCCGGGACAGGGCCGACCCTATATCTACGAGCAGTACTTC. The encoded protein is CASSSPGQGRPYIYEQYF.

The V call is TRBV7-6, the J call TRBJ2-1, with D maybe TRBD2 (6 bases). Germline-derived CDR1 and CDR2 are SGHVS and FNYEAQ. CDR3 length: 15 amino acids. Trimming removed 4 bases from V and 2 bases from J, with 12 bases in between. The CDR3 region has the DNA TGTGCCAGCAGCTCCGGGAGTTCGGCCTACAATGAGCAGTTCTTC. This codes for CASSSGSSAYNEQFF. The variable domain in full, with the rest retrieved from reference TRBV7-6 and TRBJ2-1, is GAGVSQSPRYKVTKRGQDVALRCDPISGHVSLYWYRQALGQGPEFLTYFNYEAQQDKSGLPNDRFSAERPEGSISTLTIQRTEQRDSAMYRCASSSGSSAYNEQFFGPGTRLTVL.

CDR3 nucleotide sequence: TGTGCCAGCAGTTTATTACTAGCGGGGAGGGGGACCTACAATGAGCAGTTCTTC. It is translated as CASSLLLAGRGTYNEQFF. The gene calls are TRBV27 and TRBJ2-1; 10 bases match TRBD2. Trimming at V came to 1 base and at J to 2 bases, leaving 8 bases not matched to a gene. Looked up from germline, CDR1 is MNHEY and CDR2 is SMNVEV (reference sequence). This CDR3 region has 18 residues.

V and J are TRBV15 and TRBJ2-6, with D hard to call. The length of the CDR3 is 17 residues. The ends were cut back, 0 bases at V and 0 bases at J, with 9 bases in the middle. From germline, CDR1 is LNHNV and CDR2 YYDKDF (reference sequence). The CDR3 reads CATSRDSLGSGANVLTF. CDR3 nucleotide sequence: TGTGCCACCAGCAGAGATTCACTCGGCTCTGGGGCCAACGTCCTGACTTTC.

The CDR3 DNA reads as TGTGCCAGCAGTTTCAGGGTACCCACCGACTACGAGCAGTACTTC. Protein sequence: CASSFRVPTDYEQYF. The chain recombines TRBV27 with TRBJ2-7, with a possible D match to TRBD1 (5 bases). V lost 3 bases and J lost 3, with 15 bases in between. This CDR3 spans 15 amino acids. Germline loops: CDR1 MNHEY, CDR2 SMNVEV (reference sequence).

This chain connects TRBV28 to TRBJ2-1; 7 bases match TRBD1. The CDR3 loop spans 16 amino acids. J gave up 8 bases and V 3 bases, and 13 bases lay outside the gene matches. Germline V gene data show CDR1 as MDHEN and CDR2 as SYDVKM. The CDR3 coding sequence is TGTGCCAGCAGTTTCCTAGCAGGGGGAATCGGGGATGAGCAGTTCTTC. It yields the protein CASSFLAGGIGDEQFF.

The J gene is TRBJ2-7, the V gene TRBV11-2; 7 bases fit TRBD2. Germline V gene data show CDR1 as SGHAT and CDR2 as FQNNGV. CDR3 length: 14 amino acids. The ends lost 4 bases at V and 6 bases at J; junction bases unmatched: 9. The CDR3 DNA sequence: TGTGCCAGCAGCTCTGCCGGGACTATCGCCGAGCAGTACTTC. Its translation: CASSSAGTIAEQYF.

The chain has TRBV7-2 and TRBJ1-1; D not resolved. This CDR3 contains 13 residues. Trimming cost V 10 bases and J 3 bases, with 15 bases left between them. The germline V gene encodes CDR1 SGHTA and CDR2 FQGNSA. The CDR3 reads CATRPTRHTEAFF. The DNA for the CDR3 is TGTGCCACCCGCCCGACACGACACACTGAAGCTTTCTTT.

The chain couples TRBV27 to TRBJ1-1, with D maybe TRBD1 (5 bases). Germline CDR1 is MNHEY and CDR2 is SMNVEV (reference sequence). Trimming left V 3 bases short and J 10 bases short, with 18 bases between. The CDR3 loop spans 14 amino acids. The CDR3 protein is CASSFSGGGSLAFF. The DNA of the CDR3 is TGTGCCAGCAGTTTTTCGGGCGGGGGAAGCTTAGCTTTCTTT.

The chain links TRBV25-1 to TRBJ2-5, with TRBD2 as a possible D gene (7 bases). With 5 bases removed from V and 5 bases from J, the gap between germline ends came to 24 bases. The CDR3 totals 17 residues. The germline V gene has CDR1 MGHDK and CDR2 SYGVNS. The CDR3 bases are TGTGCCAGCAGTACAGGGAGGGGACTGCCTTTCTCCGAGACCCAGTACTTC. Translated, it gives CASSTGRGLPFSETQYF.

The rearrangement uses TRBV28 and TRBJ2-7; D unresolved. V was shortened by 5 bases and J by 0 bases, with 8 bases between the two germline ends. The CDR3 has 13 residues. Germline CDR1 MDHEN, CDR2 SYDVKM. The CDR3 DNA reads TGTGCCAGCAGTGCCGGGTCCTCCTACGAGCAGTACTTC. It yields the protein CASSAGSSYEQYF.